These 32 T cell receptor beta chains were all obtained from the same sample, sequenced in a study of T-cell reconstitution after alpha-beta-depleted transplantation in children. It was with unique molecular identifiers that the TCRbeta library was prepared. MiXCR, run by TCRdb on the PCR reads, gives a single entry per CDR3 protein. The repertoire has some 500,000 distinct CDR3 sequences, around 17% of them found once; the top ten carry more than 2.5%. The sequenced sample was PBMCs from the stem cell graft donor, obtained from the stem cell graft. The receptors here all came from a human donor who donated a stem cell graft to a child with acute lymphoblastic leukemia.

This clonotype was observed a few times. CDR3 in DNA: TGTGCCAGCAACAACCTCAAAACCTACGAGCAGTACTTC. This translates into CASNNLKTYEQYF. The chain employs TRBV7-9 and TRBJ2-7; D remains unclear. Trimming left V 7 bases short and J 2 bases short, with 12 bases between. CDR3 length equals 13 residues. CDR1 SEHNR and CDR2 FQNEAQ come from the germline V gene (reference sequence).

This sequence joins TRBV27 and TRBJ2-1, with a tentative D call TRBD1 (6 bases). Trimming took off 6 bases at V and 2 bases at J, with 8 bases between the two ends. This CDR3 has 13 amino acids. Germline-derived CDR1 and CDR2 are MNHEY and SMNVEV (reference sequence). CDR3 protein: CASRQGAYNEQFF. CDR3 DNA sequence: TGTGCCAGCAGACAGGGAGCCTACAATGAGCAGTTCTTC.

This clonotype occurred a few times. V gene TRBV7-8 combines with J gene TRBJ1-5; D call uncertain. CDR1 SGHVS and CDR2 FQNEAQ come from the germline V gene. V was shortened by 1 base and J by 7 bases, with 11 bases between the two germline ends. CDR3 length: 14 amino acids. Here the CDR3 reads CASSLGSLEQPQHF. The CDR3 nucleotides are TGTGCCAGCAGCTTAGGATCCCTTGAGCAGCCCCAGCATTTT.

This clonotype came up a few times. The chain carries TRBV10-3 and TRBJ2-7, with D possibly being TRBD1 (5 bases). CDR1 and CDR2 from the germline V gene are ENHRY and SYGVKD. The V end was cut by 6 bases, the J end by 3 bases, with 15 bases between. The CDR3 spans 14 residues. CDR3 DNA sequence: TGTGCCATCAGAGGAGAGACAGCCTACTACGAGCAGTACTTC. This codes for CAIRGETAYYEQYF.

For this clonotype: The junction departs from germline at one end; a sequencing error may be responsible. V usage is TRBV10-3 and J usage is TRBJ2-7, with 15 bases matching TRBD2. The CDR3 totals 18 residues. The germline V gene has CDR1 ENHRY and CDR2 SYGVKD. The CDR3 DNA reads as TGTGCCATCAAGGCCGGGGGACTAGCGGGAGGAAAATCCTACGACCAGTACTTC. Protein: CAIKAGGLAGGKSYDQYF.

Only a few counts were recorded for this clonotype. The rearrangement links TRBV7-6 to TRBJ1-2; 7 bases are a match to TRBD1. Looked up from germline, CDR1 is SGHVS and CDR2 is FNYEAQ. Trimming at V came to 5 bases and at J to 3 bases, leaving 6 bases not matched to a gene. The CDR3 is 14 residues long. The CDR3 loop is CASSLGTADYGYTF. As DNA, the CDR3 is TGTGCCAGCAGCCTCGGGACAGCGGACTATGGCTACACCTTC.

The J gene is TRBJ2-5, the V gene TRBV5-1, with D possibly TRBD1 on 5 matching bases. Per germline, CDR1 SGHRS and CDR2 YFSETQ. The CDR3 length is 16 residues. The V and J ends lost 4 bases and 3 bases respectively, with 19 bases between them. The CDR3 DNA sequence: TGCGCCAGCAGCCCCCGACCGACAGTCCCTAAAGAGACCCAGTACTTC. Translating gives CASSPRPTVPKETQYF.

This clonotype was seen a few times. This sequence joins TRBV18 and TRBJ2-1; tentatively, D is TRBD2 (5 bases). The CDR3 runs 15 residues. V lost 6 bases and J 2 bases, leaving 14 bases between the germline ends. Germline assignment: CDR1 KGHSH and CDR2 LQKENI. Here the CDR3 reads CASSPSRDAYNEQFF. CDR3 nucleotide sequence: TGTGCCAGCTCCCCGTCGAGGGATGCCTACAATGAGCAGTTCTTC. The complete variable domain, with remaining parts taken from reference TRBV18 and TRBJ2-1, reads NAGVMQNPRHLVRRRGQEARLRCSPMKGHSHVYWYRQLPEEGLKFMVYLQKENIIDESGMPKERFSAEFPKEGPSILRIQQVVRGDSAAYFCASSPSRDAYNEQFFGPGTRLTVL.

The V call is TRBV5-1, the J call TRBJ2-3; 12 nucleotides match TRBD2. The V and J ends lost 1 base and 0 bases, in that order; junction bases with no gene match: 6. CDR1 is SGHRS and CDR2 is YFSETQ in the germline V gene. This CDR3 contains 18 residues. This CDR3 is CASSLWTSGITSTDTQYF. CDR3 DNA: TGCGCCAGCAGCTTGTGGACTAGCGGGATTACTAGCACAGATACGCAGTATTTT.

CDR3 DNA sequence: TGTGCCAGCAGCCCTGGGGGGGCGTTGGGCTACAATGAGCAGTTCTTC. Its protein is CASSPGGALGYNEQFF. The rearrangement links TRBV7-9 to TRBJ2-1; D is possibly TRBD2 (7 bases). This CDR3 has 16 amino acids. V lost 5 bases to trimming and J lost 3 bases, with 17 bases between them. The V gene's germline CDR1 is SEHNR and CDR2 FQNEAQ (reference sequence).

This sequence joins TRBV20-1 and TRBJ2-7; D is undetermined. The CDR3 length is 13 residues. The V end lost 2 bases, the J end lost 0 bases, and 8 bases lay between the germline ends. Per germline, CDR1 DFQATT and CDR2 SNEGSKA (reference sequence). The CDR3 spells CSARLGYSYEQYF. CDR3 bases: TGCAGTGCTAGACTCGGATACTCCTACGAGCAGTACTTC.

This clonotype was picked up a small number of times. V is TRBV20-1 and J is TRBJ2-1; 7 positions match TRBD2. The CDR3 runs 12 residues. V shed 8 bases, J shed 2 bases, and the junction held 3 bases outside the gene matches. The germline CDR1 and CDR2 sequences are DFQATT and SNEGSKA (reference sequence). CDR3 nucleotides: TGCAGTATAGCGGGCCCCTACAATGAGCAGTTCTTC. The encoded protein is CSIAGPYNEQFF.

This clonotype was found a few times. The V call is TRBV20-1, the J call TRBJ2-2; 11 bases fit TRBD1. Germline trimming cut 0 bases from V and 6 bases from J; bases unmatched to any gene: 3. The germline V gene encodes CDR1 DFQATT and CDR2 SNEGSKA (reference sequence). There are 15 residues in the CDR3. The CDR3 spells CSARDWGQGAGELFF. The CDR3 DNA reads TGCAGTGCTAGAGATTGGGGACAGGGGGCCGGGGAGCTGTTTTTT.

This sequence joins TRBV29-1 and TRBJ2-1, with D maybe TRBD1 (6 bases). CDR1 is SQVTM and CDR2 is ANQGSEA in the germline V gene. The CDR3 extends over 15 amino acids. Trimming shortened V by 1 base and J by 2 bases, and 12 bases separated the two germline ends. The CDR3 sequence: CSVEGGQETYNEQFF. Here the CDR3 DNA reads TGCAGCGTTGAAGGGGGACAAGAAACCTACAATGAGCAGTTCTTC.

The genes are TRBV7-6 and TRBJ2-7; 10 nucleotides line up with TRBD2. The CDR3 sequence is 14 residues long. Germline assignment: CDR1 SGHVS and CDR2 FNYEAQ. The V segment lost 1 base and the J segment 5 bases; nucleotides outside the gene matches: 2. CDR3: CASSLVAGGNEQYF. As DNA, the CDR3 is TGTGCCAGCAGCTTAGTAGCGGGAGGAAACGAGCAGTACTTC.

This clonotype was detected only a few times. This chain uses TRBV28 with TRBJ1-1, with a tentative D call TRBD1 (5 bases). This CDR3 comprises 15 residues. With 1 base removed from V and 4 bases from J, the gap between germline ends came to 13 bases. Germline V gene data show CDR1 as MDHEN and CDR2 as SYDVKM. This CDR3 reads CASSLSEGRGTEAFF. The CDR3 DNA sequence: TGTGCCAGCAGTTTATCCGAGGGAAGGGGCACTGAAGCTTTCTTT.

This chain links TRBV12-3 or TRBV12-4 with TRBJ2-7, with TRBD2 matching 14 bases. V shed 6 bases and J 5 bases; nucleotides not matched to a gene: 6. CDR3 length: 15 amino acids. The CDR3: CASSPGLAGGDEQYF. In DNA form, the CDR3 reads TGTGCCAGCAGCCCCGGACTAGCGGGAGGTGACGAGCAGTACTTC.

A remark on this clonotype: Just one base apart from a much larger clone, this may be a read error. The chain recombines TRBV6-9 with TRBJ1-5; D gene ambiguous. CDR3 length: 12 residues. The V gene's germline CDR1 is MNHGY and CDR2 SVAAGI. The DNA of the CDR3 is TGTGCCAGCCGTTATAGCAATCAGCCCCAGCATTTT. Translating gives CASRYSNQPQHF.

The chain uses TRBV7-6 and TRBJ2-1; no firm D call. The CDR3 spans 13 residues. Looked up from germline, CDR1 is SGHVS and CDR2 is FNYEAQ. Trimming pared 3 bases from V and 4 bases from J, leaving 7 bases between. The CDR3 reads CASSFWPYNEQFF. The CDR3 DNA reads TGTGCCAGCAGCTTCTGGCCTTACAATGAGCAGTTCTTC.

This clonotype occurred once. V gene TRBV29-1 combines with J gene TRBJ2-5; the D call may be TRBD1 or TRBD2 (5 bases each). Germline V gene data show CDR1 as SQVTM and CDR2 as ANQGSEA. There are 14 residues in the CDR3. The V and J ends lost 1 base and 5 bases respectively, with 14 bases between them. The CDR3 reads CSVEALGEGETQYF. The CDR3, as DNA: TGCAGCGTTGAAGCCCTGGGAGAGGGGGAGACCCAGTACTTC. Full variable domain (outside the CDR3, taken from reference TRBV29-1 and TRBJ2-5): SAVISQKPSRDICQRGTSLTIQCQVDSQVTMMFWYRQQPGQSLTLIATANQGSEATYESGFVIDKFPISRPNLTFSTLTVSNMSPEDSSIYLCSVEALGEGETQYFGPGTRLLVL.

In its sample, this clonotype was seen a few times. The rearrangement uses TRBV3-1 and TRBJ2-1; 11 bases map to TRBD2. V lost 3 bases and J lost 8; bases outside the gene matches: 9. The CDR3 runs to 16 residues. CDR1 and CDR2 (germline): LGHDT, YNNKEL (reference sequence). In DNA, the CDR3 is TGTGCCAGCAGCCATTTAGCGGGAGGGGGGAGAGATGAGCAGTTCTTC. Translation: CASSHLAGGGRDEQFF.

This clonotype has more than one count but fewer than ten. Relative to the germline gene, one junction end is altered; a read error may explain this. The chain has TRBV3-1 and TRBJ2-7; D may be TRBD1 (6 bases). The CDR3 covers 14 residues. Germline V gene data show CDR1 as LGHDT and CDR2 as YNNKEL (reference sequence). The CDR3 bases are TGTGCCAGCAGCCAAGGGCACGGAGATTGGGGGCCGGACTTC. Protein sequence: CASSQGHGDWGPDF.

J is TRBJ2-3 and V is TRBV7-9, with D unresolved. CDR3 length: 15 residues. V was trimmed by 5 bases and J by 0 bases, leaving 12 bases between them. Germline V gene lookup returns CDR1 SEHNR and CDR2 FQNEAQ (reference sequence). CDR3 nucleotide sequence: TGTGCCAGCAGCGAGAGGATCCCTAGCACAGATACGCAGTATTTT. Amino acid sequence: CASSERIPSTDTQYF.

V is TRBV10-3 and J is TRBJ2-1; TRBD1 matches 9 bases. The length of the CDR3 is 16 residues. V was pared by 4 bases and J by 4 bases, with 8 bases of the junction left unmatched. The germline V gene encodes CDR1 ENHRY and CDR2 SYGVKD. This CDR3 reads CAISGIGTGTYNEQFF. CDR3 bases: TGTGCCATCAGTGGGATCGGGACAGGGACTTACAATGAGCAGTTCTTC.

This clonotype was recorded at least ten times. CDR3 DNA sequence: TGTGCCAGCAGCACCGGGACAGCCTACAATGAGCAGTTCTTC. It yields the protein CASSTGTAYNEQFF. J is TRBJ2-1 and V is TRBV7-3; TRBD1 agrees at 7 bases. Germline CDR1 reads SGHTA; CDR2 reads FQGTGA. The CDR3 contains 14 residues. V gave up 5 bases and J gave up 2 bases; unmatched junction bases: 3.

The sample holds a few counts of this clonotype. The chain carries TRBV5-1 and TRBJ2-7; D possibly corresponds to TRBD2 (6 bases). Trimming pared 2 bases from V and 3 bases from J, leaving 18 bases between. CDR3 length: 16 residues. Per the germline V gene, CDR1 is SGHRS and CDR2 is YFSETQ. CDR3 loop: CASSFRTTNGGYEQYF. CDR3 nucleotide sequence: TGCGCCAGCAGCTTTCGGACTACCAATGGTGGCTACGAGCAGTACTTC.

This clonotype was seen more than once but under ten times. The chain recombines TRBV5-1 with TRBJ2-5; possibly TRBD1 or TRBD2 for D (6 bases each). This CDR3 region has 14 residues. CDR1 is SGHRS, CDR2 YFSETQ, per germline. Trimming shortened V by 0 bases and J by 4 bases, and 10 bases separated the two germline ends. Written as DNA, the CDR3 is TGCGCCAGCAGCTTGGAACAGGGAGGAGAGACCCAGTACTTC. Its protein is CASSLEQGGETQYF.

This clonotype came up a few times. The chain employs TRBV3-1 and TRBJ1-1, with D perhaps TRBD1 (5 bases). V lost 1 base and J 6 bases, leaving 18 bases between the germline ends. Germline V gene lookup returns CDR1 LGHDT and CDR2 YNNKEL (reference sequence). This CDR3 is built from 16 residues. CDR3 sequence: CASSQGKRTVGAEAFF. Here the CDR3 DNA reads TGTGCCAGCAGCCAAGGGAAACGGACCGTGGGGGCTGAAGCTTTCTTT.

Only a few counts were recorded for this clonotype. The chain links TRBV27 to TRBJ1-5; D unclear. The length of the CDR3 is 13 residues. Deletions cut 3 bases from V and 4 bases from J, with 7 bases between. The germline V gene encodes CDR1 MNHEY and CDR2 SMNVEV (reference sequence). The CDR3 spells CASSFTWNQPQHF. The CDR3 DNA reads as TGTGCCAGCAGTTTCACATGGAATCAGCCCCAGCATTTT.

The genes are TRBV4-2 and TRBJ2-5; 10 positions agree with TRBD1. V shed 1 base and J 7 bases; nucleotides not matched to a gene: 3. Germline CDR1 LGHNA, CDR2 YNFKEQ. The CDR3 runs to 14 residues. The CDR3, as DNA: TGTGCCAGCAGCCAAGGGGACAGGGGTGGGACCCAGTACTTC. Its translation: CASSQGDRGGTQYF.

This clonotype was counted only a few times. V and J are TRBV27 and TRBJ1-5, with D hard to call. The CDR3 spans 14 residues. The V and J ends lost 0 bases and 5 bases respectively, with 8 bases between them. CDR1 and CDR2 from the germline V gene are MNHEY and SMNVEV (reference sequence). The chain's CDR3 is CASSLSGSYQPQHF. CDR3 bases: TGTGCCAGCAGTTTATCGGGAAGCTATCAGCCCCAGCATTTT.

The CDR3 is CASSLAAGMGSGANVLTF. CDR3 DNA: TGCGCCAGCAGCTTGGCCGCAGGGATGGGCTCTGGGGCCAACGTCCTGACTTTC. This chain uses TRBV5-1 with TRBJ2-6, with a tentative D call TRBD1 (5 bases). Looked up from germline, CDR1 is SGHRS and CDR2 is YFSETQ. The V end lost 0 bases, the J end lost 0 bases, and 13 bases lay between the germline ends. The length of the CDR3 is 18 residues.